This T cell receptor (beta chain) was observed in a study of CD8 T cells in ankylosing spondylitis. V shed 4 bases and J 4 bases; nucleotides not matched to a gene: 8. Germline values: CDR1 LGHDT, CDR2 YNNKEL (reference sequence). The CDR3 totals 15 residues. TCRdb ran MiXCR on the 5' RACE reads and lists one entry per CDR3 protein. The sample holds just over 300,000 distinct CDR3 sequences, around 21% seen once. This clonotype was sampled from a female donor with ankylosing spondylitis or in good health (not recorded which). The sequencing input was blood, either unsorted or a sorted T cell fraction (not recorded which). This chain links TRBV3-1 with TRBJ2-3, with TRBD2 matching 7 bases. The CDR3 DNA is TGTGCCAGCAGCCCCGGAGCGGGATCCGCAGATACGCAGTATTTT. It is translated as CASSPGAGSADTQYF.